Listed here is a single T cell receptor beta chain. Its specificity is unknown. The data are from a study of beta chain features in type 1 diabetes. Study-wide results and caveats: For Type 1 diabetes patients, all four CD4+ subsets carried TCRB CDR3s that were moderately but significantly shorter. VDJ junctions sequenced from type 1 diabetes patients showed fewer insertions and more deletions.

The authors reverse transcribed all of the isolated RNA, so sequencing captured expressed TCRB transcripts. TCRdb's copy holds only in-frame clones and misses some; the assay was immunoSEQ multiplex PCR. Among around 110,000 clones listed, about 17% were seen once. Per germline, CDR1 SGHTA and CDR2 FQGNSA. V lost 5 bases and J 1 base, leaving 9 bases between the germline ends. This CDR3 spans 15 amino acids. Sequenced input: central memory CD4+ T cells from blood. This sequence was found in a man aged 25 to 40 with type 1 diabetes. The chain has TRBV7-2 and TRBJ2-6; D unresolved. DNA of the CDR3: TGTGCCAGCAGCCGCAGAAATTCTGGGGCCAACGTCCTGACTTTC. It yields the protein CASSRRNSGANVLTF.